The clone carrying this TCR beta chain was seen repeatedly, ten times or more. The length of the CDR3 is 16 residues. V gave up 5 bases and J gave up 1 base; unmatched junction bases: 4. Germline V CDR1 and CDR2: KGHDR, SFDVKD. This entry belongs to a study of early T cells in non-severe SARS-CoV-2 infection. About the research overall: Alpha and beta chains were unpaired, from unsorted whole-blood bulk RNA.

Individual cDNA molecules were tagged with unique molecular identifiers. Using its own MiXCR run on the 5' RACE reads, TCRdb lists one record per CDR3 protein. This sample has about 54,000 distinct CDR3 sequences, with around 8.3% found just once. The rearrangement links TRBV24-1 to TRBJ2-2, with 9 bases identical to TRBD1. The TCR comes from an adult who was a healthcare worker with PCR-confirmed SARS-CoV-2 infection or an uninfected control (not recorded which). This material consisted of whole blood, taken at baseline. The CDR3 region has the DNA TGTGCCACCAGTGCCCCGGGACAGGGGAACACCGGGGAGCTGTTTTTT. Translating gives CATSAPGQGNTGELFF.